This entry concerns a single T cell receptor (beta chain). What it binds is unknown. This sample stems from a study of T cell responses to AZD1222 COVID-19 vaccine. Overall study context: Second doses were pooled across both intervals (about 4 or about 12 weeks). Study results and limitations: Repertoires in all cases were sampled only once the peak T cell response had passed. Baseline serology detected seropositivity in only six AZD1222 recipients.

TCRdb keeps only in-frame clones here, not all; method: immunoSEQ multiplex PCR. This table holds some 150,000 clones, around nine tenths found once. Trimming pared 1 base from V and 4 bases from J, leaving 10 bases between. The length of the CDR3 is 15 residues. CDR1 and CDR2 from the germline V gene are SGHAT and FQNNGV. This specimen consisted of peripheral blood, obtained on day 0 of AZD1222 vaccination. The V gene is TRBV11-2, the J gene TRBJ2-2; the D gene is possibly TRBD2 (5 bases). The clonotype comes from an adult in good health. As DNA, the CDR3 is TGTGCCAGCAGCTTAGTCGGGAAGGTCACCGGGGAGCTGTTTTTT. Protein sequence: CASSLVGKVTGELFF.